This is a list of T cell receptor beta chains from one sample in a study of blood T cell repertoires in COVID-19. Clones were sequenced by immunoSEQ multiplex PCR, and TCRdb holds only the in-frame ones, with some missing. The sample includes around 100,000 clones, approximately 89% of them seen just once. The sequencing input was peripheral blood. The receptors come from a man aged 35 to 55 with acute or convalescent COVID-19. Each CDR3 is given with its conserved first and last residue. D genes are given only for firm matches.

V	D	J	DNA	CDR3
TRBV7-2	TRBD1	TRBJ2-7	TGTGCCAGCAGCCCGCGGACAGGGCCCACCTACGAGCAGTACTTC	CASSPRTGPTYEQYF
TRBV6-5	TRBD1	TRBJ1-5	TGTGCCAGCAGTACGGACAGGGGAGATCAGCCCCAGCATTTT	CASSTDRGDQPQHF
TRBV10-1	NA	TRBJ1-6	TGCGCCAGCAGACGCTCCCCCAGGAATTCACCCCTCCACTTT	CASRRSPRNSPLHF
TRBV5-1	TRBD2	TRBJ2-1	TGCGCCAGCAGCTTGAGGACTAGCGGGAGTACAGTGGGCAATGAGCAGTTCTTC	CASSLRTSGSTVGNEQFF
TRBV11-3	NA	TRBJ2-5	TGTGCCAGCAGCACTAATGGGAGGGAGACCCAGTACTTC	CASSTNGRETQYF
TRBV29-1	NA	TRBJ2-1	TGCAGCGTTGCTGCAGGTCCCTACAATGAGCAGTTCTTC	CSVAAGPYNEQFF
TRBV6-2/TRBV6-3	TRBD1	TRBJ1-1	TGTGCCAGCAGTTACCGGACAGGGAGCACTGAAGCTTTCTTT	CASSYRTGSTEAFF
TRBV5-5	NA	TRBJ1-2	TGTGCCAGCAGCTTGGGCGACAGAAACTATGGCTACACCTTC	CASSLGDRNYGYTF
TRBV18	NA	TRBJ1-6	TGTGCCAGCTCCCGCGGCCGGGGGGATGACCCCCTCCACTTT	CASSRGRGDDPLHF
TRBV12-3/TRBV12-4	NA	TRBJ1-5	TGTGCCAGCAGCCGAAAGCTCGTTCAGCCCCAGCATTTT	CASSRKLVQPQHF
TRBV5-1	TRBD1	TRBJ2-3	TGCGCCAGCAGCGAGGGACAGGGAATCACGGATACGCAGTATTTT	CASSEGQGITDTQYF
TRBV30	NA	TRBJ2-5	TGTGCCTGGACGACGAGTGGGGCCCAGCGGACCCAGTACTTC	CAWTTSGAQRTQYF
TRBV11-2	NA	TRBJ2-1	TGTGCCAGCAGCAAAAGCGGAGGGACAGACAATGAGCAGTTCTTC	CASSKSGGTDNEQFF
TRBV29-1	TRBD1	TRBJ1-2	TGCAGCGCCGGGACAGGGGGCTCTGGCTATGGCTACACCTTC	CSAGTGGSGYGYTF
TRBV9	NA	TRBJ2-1	TGTGCCAGCAGCGTAGAGGGGCGCCTAAACAATGAGCAGTTCTTC	CASSVEGRLNNEQFF
TRBV5-5	TRBD1	TRBJ2-7	TGTGCCAGCAGCAGTTCCCCTCGGAGAACCGGGACAGAACACGAGCAGTACTTC	CASSSSPRRTGTEHEQYF